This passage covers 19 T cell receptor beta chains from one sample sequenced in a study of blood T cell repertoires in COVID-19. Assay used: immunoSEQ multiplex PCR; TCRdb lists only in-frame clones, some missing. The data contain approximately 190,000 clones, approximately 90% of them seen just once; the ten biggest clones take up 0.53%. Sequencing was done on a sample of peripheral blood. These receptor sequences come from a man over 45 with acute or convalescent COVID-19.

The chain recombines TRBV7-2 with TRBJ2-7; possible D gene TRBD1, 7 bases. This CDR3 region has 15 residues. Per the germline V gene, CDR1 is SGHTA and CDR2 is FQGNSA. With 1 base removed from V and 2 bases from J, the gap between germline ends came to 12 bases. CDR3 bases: TGTGCCAGCAGCTTAGGAGGAGGGGGCCCCTACGAGCAGTACTTC. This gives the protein CASSLGGGGPYEQYF.

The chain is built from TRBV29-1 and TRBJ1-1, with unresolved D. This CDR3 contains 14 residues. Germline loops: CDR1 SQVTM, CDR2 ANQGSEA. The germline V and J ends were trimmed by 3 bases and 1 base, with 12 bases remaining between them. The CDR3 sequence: CSVDWQEANTEAFF. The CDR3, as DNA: TGCAGCGTTGACTGGCAGGAAGCGAACACTGAAGCTTTCTTT.

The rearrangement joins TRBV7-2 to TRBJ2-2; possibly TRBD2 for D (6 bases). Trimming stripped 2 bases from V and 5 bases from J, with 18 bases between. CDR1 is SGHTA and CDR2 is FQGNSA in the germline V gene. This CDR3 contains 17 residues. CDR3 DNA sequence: TGTGCCAGCAGCTTAAACGGGTGGATCGGGGGAACCGGGGAGCTGTTTTTT. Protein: CASSLNGWIGGTGELFF.

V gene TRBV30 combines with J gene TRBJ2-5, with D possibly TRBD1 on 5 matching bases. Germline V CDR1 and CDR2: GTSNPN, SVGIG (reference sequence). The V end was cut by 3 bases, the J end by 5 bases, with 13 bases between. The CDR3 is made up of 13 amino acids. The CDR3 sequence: CAWRVTGVETQYF. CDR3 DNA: TGTGCCTGGAGGGTAACAGGCGTGGAGACCCAGTACTTC.

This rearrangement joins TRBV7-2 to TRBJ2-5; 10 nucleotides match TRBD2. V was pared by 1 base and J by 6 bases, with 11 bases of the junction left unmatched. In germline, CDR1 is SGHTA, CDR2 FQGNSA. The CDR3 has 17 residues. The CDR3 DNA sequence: TGTGCCAGCAGCTTAGAAGTAGCGGGGGGCACGGGAAAGACCCAGTACTTC. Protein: CASSLEVAGGTGKTQYF.

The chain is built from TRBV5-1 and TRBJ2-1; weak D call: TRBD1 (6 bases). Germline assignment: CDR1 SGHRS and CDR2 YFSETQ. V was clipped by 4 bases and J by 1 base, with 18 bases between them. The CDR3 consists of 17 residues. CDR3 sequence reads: CASSRETGHFSYNEQFF. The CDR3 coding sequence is TGCGCCAGCAGCAGAGAGACGGGACACTTTTCCTACAATGAGCAGTTCTTC.

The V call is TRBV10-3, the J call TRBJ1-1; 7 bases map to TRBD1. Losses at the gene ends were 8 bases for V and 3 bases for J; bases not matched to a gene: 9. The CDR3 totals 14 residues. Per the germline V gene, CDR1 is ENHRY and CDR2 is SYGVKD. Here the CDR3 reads CAIAGGHADTEAFF. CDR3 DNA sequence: TGTGCCATCGCAGGGGGGCATGCTGACACTGAAGCTTTCTTT.

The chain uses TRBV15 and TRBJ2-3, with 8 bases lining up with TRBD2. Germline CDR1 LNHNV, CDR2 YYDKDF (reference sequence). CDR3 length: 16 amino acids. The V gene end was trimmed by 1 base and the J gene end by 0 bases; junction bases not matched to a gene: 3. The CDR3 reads CATSRGLALSTDTQYF. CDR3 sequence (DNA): TGTGCCACCAGCAGAGGACTAGCGTTAAGCACAGATACGCAGTATTTT.

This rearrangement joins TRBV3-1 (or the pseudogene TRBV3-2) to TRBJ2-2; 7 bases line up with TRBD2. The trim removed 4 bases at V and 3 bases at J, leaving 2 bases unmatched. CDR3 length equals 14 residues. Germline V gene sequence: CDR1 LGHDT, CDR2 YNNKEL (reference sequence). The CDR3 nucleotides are TGTGCCAGCAGCCCGGGACTATACACCGGGGAGCTGTTTTTT. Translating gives CASSPGLYTGELFF.

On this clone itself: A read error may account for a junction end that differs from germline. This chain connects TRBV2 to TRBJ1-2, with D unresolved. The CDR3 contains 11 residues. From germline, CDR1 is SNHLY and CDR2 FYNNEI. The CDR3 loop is CASSDVSHIIF. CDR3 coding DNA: TGTGCCAGCAGTGATGTCAGTCATATTATCTTC.

This CDR3 is CASSSGLAGGETQYF. In nucleotides, the CDR3 is TGTGCCAGCAGTTCCGGGCTAGCGGGGGGTGAGACCCAGTACTTC. The chain employs TRBV6-2 or TRBV6-3 and TRBJ2-5, with TRBD2 identical over 11 bases. The V gene's germline CDR1 is MNHEY and CDR2 SVGEGT. CDR3 length: 15 residues. J was trimmed by 5 bases and V by 4 bases; bases with no gene match: 6.

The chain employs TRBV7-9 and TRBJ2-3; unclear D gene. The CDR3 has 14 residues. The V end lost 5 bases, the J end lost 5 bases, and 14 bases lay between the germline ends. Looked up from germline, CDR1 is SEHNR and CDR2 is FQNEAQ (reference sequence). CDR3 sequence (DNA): TGTGCCAGCAGCGTTCCCTACTTTGGAGATACGCAGTATTTT. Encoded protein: CASSVPYFGDTQYF.

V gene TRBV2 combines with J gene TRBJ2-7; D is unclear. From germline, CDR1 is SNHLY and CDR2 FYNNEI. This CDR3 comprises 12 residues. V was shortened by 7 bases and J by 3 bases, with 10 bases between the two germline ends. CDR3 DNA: TGTGCCAGCACCACAACAGTCTACGAGCAGTACTTC. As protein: CASTTTVYEQYF.

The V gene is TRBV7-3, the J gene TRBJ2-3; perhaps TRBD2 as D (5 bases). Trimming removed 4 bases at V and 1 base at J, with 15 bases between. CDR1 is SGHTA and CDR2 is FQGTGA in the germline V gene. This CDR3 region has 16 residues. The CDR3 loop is CASSSLVGRGTDTQYF. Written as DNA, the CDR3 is TGTGCCAGCAGCTCCCTAGTCGGGCGGGGCACAGATACGCAGTATTTT.

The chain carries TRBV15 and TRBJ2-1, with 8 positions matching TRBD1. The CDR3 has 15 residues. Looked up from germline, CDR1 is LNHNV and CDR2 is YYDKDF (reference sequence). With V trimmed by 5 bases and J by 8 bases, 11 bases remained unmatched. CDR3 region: CATSRRTGRTDEQFF. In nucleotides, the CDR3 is TGTGCCACCAGCCGACGGACAGGGAGGACAGATGAGCAGTTCTTC.

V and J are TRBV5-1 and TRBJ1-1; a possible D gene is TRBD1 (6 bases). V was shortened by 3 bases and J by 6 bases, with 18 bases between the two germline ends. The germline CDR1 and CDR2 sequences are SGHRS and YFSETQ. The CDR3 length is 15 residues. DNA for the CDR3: TGCGCCAGCAGCTCGGCAGGGGATCGGGGGGCTGAAGCTTTCTTT. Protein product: CASSSAGDRGAEAFF.

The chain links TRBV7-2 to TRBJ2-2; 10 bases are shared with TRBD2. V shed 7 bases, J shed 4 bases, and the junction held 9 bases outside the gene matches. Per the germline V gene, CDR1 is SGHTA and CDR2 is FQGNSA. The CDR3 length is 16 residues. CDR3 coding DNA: TGTGCCAGCACCCCCTGGAGCGGGGGGGCCACCGGGGAGCTGTTTTTT. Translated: CASTPWSGGATGELFF.

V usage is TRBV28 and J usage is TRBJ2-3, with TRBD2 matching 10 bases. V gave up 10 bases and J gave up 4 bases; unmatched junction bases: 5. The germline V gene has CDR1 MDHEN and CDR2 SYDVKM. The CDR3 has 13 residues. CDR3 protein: CANLAGVSDTQYF. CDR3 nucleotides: TGTGCCAATCTAGCGGGAGTATCAGATACGCAGTATTTT. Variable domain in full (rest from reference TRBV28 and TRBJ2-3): DVKVTQSSRYLVKRTGEKVFLECVQDMDHENMFWYRQDPGLGLRLIYFSYDVKMKEKGDIPEGYSVSREKKERFSLILESASTNQTSMYLCANLAGVSDTQYFGPGTRLTVL.

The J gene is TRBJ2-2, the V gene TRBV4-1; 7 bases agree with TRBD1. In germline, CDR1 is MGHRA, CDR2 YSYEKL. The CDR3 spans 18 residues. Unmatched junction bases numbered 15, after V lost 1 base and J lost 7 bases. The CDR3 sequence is CASSQAFTRGRFVGELFF. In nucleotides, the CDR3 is TGCGCCAGCAGCCAAGCTTTCACGAGGGGGCGGTTTGTCGGGGAGCTGTTTTTT.